This TCR beta chain stems from a study of blood T cell repertoires in COVID-19. As for the study in general: Both acute and convalescent COVID-19 samples were obtained from the United States, Italy and Spain. T cells, B-cell-depleted T cells, or PBMCs supplied cDNA or gDNA.

Germline V CDR1 and CDR2: SGDLS, YYNGEE. The V and J ends lost 4 bases and 5 bases, in that order; junction bases with no gene match: 6. This CDR3 is built from 15 residues. This clone came up a few times. In the study's own analysis: Reference gene primer amplification yielded estimated nucleated cell counts. Profiled with immunoSEQ multiplex PCR; TCRdb holds only in-frame clones, not every one. V and J calls and clone size come straight from that table; D and trimming were deduced from the DNA. The sample consists of 120,000 or so clones, approximately 71% of them appearing once. This sequence originates from a woman in her 70s with acute or convalescent COVID-19. Source material: peripheral blood. This rearrangement joins TRBV9 to TRBJ2-7; 13 bases fit TRBD2. CDR3 sequence: CASSKHGLAGDEQYF. The CDR3 bases are TGTGCCAGCAGCAAACACGGACTAGCGGGAGACGAGCAGTACTTC.